These T cell receptor beta chains were read from a single sample in a study of T cell responses to AZD1222 COVID-19 vaccine. The method was immunoSEQ multiplex PCR; TCRdb's version includes in-frame clones alone and lacks a portion of them. This repertoire shows some 150,000 clones, under 95% found once; its top ten account for about 1.9%. Sequenced here: peripheral blood, sampled on day 0 of AZD1222 vaccination. Source of these receptors: an adult in good health. Both conserved end residues are part of each CDR3. The D gene is left open where the match is weak. Only some rows state a clone size, as once, few, many or a class for expanded clones.

v_call	d_call	j_call	clone_size	cdr3_aa	cdr3_nt
TRBV15	TRBD2	TRBJ2-3	-	CATSRQRGGGDTQYF	TGTGCCACCAGCAGACAGCGGGGGGGCGGAGATACGCAGTATTTT
TRBV5-6	-	TRBJ1-1	-	CASSGTYEAFF	TGTGCCAGCAGCGGGACATATGAAGCTTTCTTT
TRBV5-1	TRBD1	TRBJ1-2	-	CASSPSGTGGLAYGYTF	TGCGCCAGCAGCCCTTCCGGGACAGGGGGCCTGGCCTATGGCTACACCTTC
TRBV5-1	-	TRBJ1-5	-	CASSLSGSNQPQHF	TGCGCCAGCAGCTTATCGGGAAGCAATCAGCCCCAGCATTTT
TRBV2	-	TRBJ1-2	-	CASSMLGGYGYTF	TGTGCCAGCAGTATGCTTGGAGGCTATGGCTACACCTTC
TRBV11-2	-	TRBJ1-2	-	CASSLTVSGDYGYTF	TGTGCCAGCAGCTTAACGGTGTCGGGGGACTATGGCTACACCTTC
TRBV29-1	-	TRBJ1-3	-	CSVVSAGNTIYF	TGCAGCGTTGTAAGTGCTGGAAACACCATATATTTT
TRBV9	-	TRBJ1-5	-	CASSVEPGNQPQHF	TGTGCCAGCAGCGTAGAGCCGGGCAATCAGCCCCAGCATTTT
TRBV7-9	TRBD1	TRBJ2-2	once	CASSFQGDTGELFF	TGTGCCAGCAGCTTCCAGGGGGACACCGGGGAGCTGTTTTTT
TRBV14	TRBD1	TRBJ2-3	-	CASSPTGGVDTQYF	TGTGCCAGCAGCCCGACAGGGGGCGTAGATACGCAGTATTTT
TRBV20-1	-	TRBJ2-7	-	CSASHQVREQYF	TGCAGTGCTAGTCACCAGGTGAGAGAGCAGTACTTC
TRBV7-9	-	TRBJ1-2	-	CASSLVAGRGYTF	TGTGCCAGCAGCTTAGTGGCCGGGCGTGGCTACACCTTC
TRBV5-6	-	TRBJ2-7	-	CASSLWVAEQYF	TGTGCCAGCAGCTTGTGGGTGGCCGAGCAGTACTTC
TRBV4-1	TRBD1	TRBJ2-1	-	CASSQGTGKGEQFF	TGCGCCAGCAGCCAAGGGACAGGGAAGGGTGAGCAGTTCTTC
TRBV3-1/TRBV3-2	-	TRBJ2-3	-	CASSQDHPLSTDTQYF	TGTGCCAGCAGCCAAGATCATCCTCTGAGCACAGATACGCAGTATTTT